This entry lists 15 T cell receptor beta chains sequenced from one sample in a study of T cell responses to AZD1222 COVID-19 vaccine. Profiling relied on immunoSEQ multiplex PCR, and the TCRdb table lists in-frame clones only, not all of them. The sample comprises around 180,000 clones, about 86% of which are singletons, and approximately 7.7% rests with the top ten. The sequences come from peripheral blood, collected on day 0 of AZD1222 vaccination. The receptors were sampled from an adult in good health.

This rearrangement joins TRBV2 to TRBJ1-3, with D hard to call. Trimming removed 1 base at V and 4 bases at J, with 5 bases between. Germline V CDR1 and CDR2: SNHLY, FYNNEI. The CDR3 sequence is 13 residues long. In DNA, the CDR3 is TGTGCCAGCAGTGAAGGGTGGGGAAACACCATATATTTT. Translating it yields CASSEGWGNTIYF.

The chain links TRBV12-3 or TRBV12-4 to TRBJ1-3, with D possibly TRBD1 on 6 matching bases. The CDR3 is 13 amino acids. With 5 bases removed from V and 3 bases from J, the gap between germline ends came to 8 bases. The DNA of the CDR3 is TGTGCCAGCAGTACAGGGAGTGGAAACACCATATATTTT. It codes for CASSTGSGNTIYF.

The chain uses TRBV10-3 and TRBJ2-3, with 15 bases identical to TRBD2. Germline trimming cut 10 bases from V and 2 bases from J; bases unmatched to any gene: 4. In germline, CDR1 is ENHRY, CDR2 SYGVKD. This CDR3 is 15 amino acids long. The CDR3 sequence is CATGTSGGYTDTQYF. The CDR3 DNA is TGTGCCACCGGGACTAGCGGGGGGTACACAGATACGCAGTATTTT.

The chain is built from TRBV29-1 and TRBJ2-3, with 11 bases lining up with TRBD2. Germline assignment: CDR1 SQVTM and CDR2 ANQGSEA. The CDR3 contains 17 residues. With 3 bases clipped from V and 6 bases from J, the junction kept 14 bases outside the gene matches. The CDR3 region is CSVDFGASGGSSDTQYF. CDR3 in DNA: TGCAGCGTTGATTTTGGGGCTAGCGGGGGGAGCTCGGATACGCAGTATTTT.

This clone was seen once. CDR3 region: CASSEMGGPSYEQYF. In nucleotides, the CDR3 is TGTGCCAGCAGTGAAATGGGGGGGCCCTCCTACGAGCAGTACTTC. The chain has TRBV2 and TRBJ2-7; maybe TRBD2 (7 bases). Trimming took off 2 bases at V and 0 bases at J, with 11 bases between the two ends. Germline CDR1 is SNHLY and CDR2 is FYNNEI. The CDR3 is 15 residues long.

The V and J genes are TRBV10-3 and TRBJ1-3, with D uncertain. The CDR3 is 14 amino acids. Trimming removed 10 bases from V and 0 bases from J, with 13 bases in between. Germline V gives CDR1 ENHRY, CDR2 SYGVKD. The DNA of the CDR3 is TGTGCCACTGTCGACGGGAGCTCTGGAAACACCATATATTTT. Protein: CATVDGSSGNTIYF.

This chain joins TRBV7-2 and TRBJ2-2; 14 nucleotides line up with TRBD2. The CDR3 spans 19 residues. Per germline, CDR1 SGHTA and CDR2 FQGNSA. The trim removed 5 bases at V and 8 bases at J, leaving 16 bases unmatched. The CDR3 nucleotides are TGTGCCAGCAGCAAATCCGGGCCTCGACTAGCGGGGGGGCTTGGGGAGCTGTTTTTT. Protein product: CASSKSGPRLAGGLGELFF.

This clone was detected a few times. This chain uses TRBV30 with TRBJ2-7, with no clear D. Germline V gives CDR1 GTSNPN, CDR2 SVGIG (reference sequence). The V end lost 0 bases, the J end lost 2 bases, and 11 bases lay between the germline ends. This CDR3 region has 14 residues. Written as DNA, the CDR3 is TGTGCCTGGAGTGTACAGCGTGGCCCCTACGAGCAGTACTTC. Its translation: CAWSVQRGPYEQYF. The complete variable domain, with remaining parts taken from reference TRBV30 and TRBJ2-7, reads SQTIHQWPATLVQPVGSPLSLECTVEGTSNPNLYWYRQAAGRGLQLLFYSVGIGQISSEVPQNLSASRPQDRQFILSSKKLLLSDSGFYLCAWSVQRGPYEQYFGPGTRLTVT.

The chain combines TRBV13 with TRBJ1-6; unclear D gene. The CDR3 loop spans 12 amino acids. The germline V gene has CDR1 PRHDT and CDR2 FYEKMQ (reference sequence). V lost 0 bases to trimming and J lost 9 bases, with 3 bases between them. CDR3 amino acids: CASSLGVSPLHF. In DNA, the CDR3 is TGTGCCAGCAGCTTAGGGGTTTCACCCCTCCACTTT.

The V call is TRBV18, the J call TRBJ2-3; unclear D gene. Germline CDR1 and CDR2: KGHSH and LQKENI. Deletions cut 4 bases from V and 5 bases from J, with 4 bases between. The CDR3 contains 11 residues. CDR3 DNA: TGTGCCAGCTCACGGGGAGATACGCAGTATTTT. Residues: CASSRGDTQYF.

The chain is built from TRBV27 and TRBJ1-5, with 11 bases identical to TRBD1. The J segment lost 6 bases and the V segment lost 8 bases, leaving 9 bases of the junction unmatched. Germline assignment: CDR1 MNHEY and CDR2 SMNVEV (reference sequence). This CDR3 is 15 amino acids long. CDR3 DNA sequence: TGTGCCAGCGCCACCGGGACAGGGGGACTTCAGCCCCAGCATTTT. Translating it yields CASATGTGGLQPQHF.

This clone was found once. DNA for the CDR3: TGTGCCAGCTCACCAACTATCGCAGGGGTTGATGAAAAACTGTTTTTT. The encoded protein is CASSPTIAGVDEKLFF. This chain joins TRBV18 and TRBJ1-4, with D maybe TRBD1 (6 bases). V was shortened by 2 bases and J by 6 bases, with 16 bases between the two germline ends. CDR3 length equals 16 residues. Germline V gene sequence: CDR1 KGHSH, CDR2 LQKENI.

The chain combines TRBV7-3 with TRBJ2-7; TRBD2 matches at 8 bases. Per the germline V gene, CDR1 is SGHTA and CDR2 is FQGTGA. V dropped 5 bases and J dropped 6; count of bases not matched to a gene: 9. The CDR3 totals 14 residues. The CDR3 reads CASSPNRLAPEQYF. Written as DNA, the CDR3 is TGTGCCAGCAGCCCGAACAGACTAGCGCCCGAGCAGTACTTC.

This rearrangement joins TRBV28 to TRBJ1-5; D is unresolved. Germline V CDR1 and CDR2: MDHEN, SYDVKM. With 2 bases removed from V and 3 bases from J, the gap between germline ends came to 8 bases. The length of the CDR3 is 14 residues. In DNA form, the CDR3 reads TGTGCCAGCAGTTTAGAAGGGATCAATCAGCCCCAGCATTTT. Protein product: CASSLEGINQPQHF.

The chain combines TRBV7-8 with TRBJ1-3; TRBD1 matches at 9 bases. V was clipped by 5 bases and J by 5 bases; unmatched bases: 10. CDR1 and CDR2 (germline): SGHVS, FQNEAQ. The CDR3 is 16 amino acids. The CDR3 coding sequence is TGTGCCAGCAGCCCAAGGACAGGGGAAGGGAGAAACACCATATATTTT. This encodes CASSPRTGEGRNTIYF. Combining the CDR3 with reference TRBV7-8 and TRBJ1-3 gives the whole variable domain GAGVSQSPRYKVAKRGQDVALRCDPISGHVSLFWYQQALGQGPEFLTYFQNEAQLDKSGLPSDRFFAERPEGSVSTLKIQRTQQEDSAVYLCASSPRTGEGRNTIYFGEGSWLTVV.